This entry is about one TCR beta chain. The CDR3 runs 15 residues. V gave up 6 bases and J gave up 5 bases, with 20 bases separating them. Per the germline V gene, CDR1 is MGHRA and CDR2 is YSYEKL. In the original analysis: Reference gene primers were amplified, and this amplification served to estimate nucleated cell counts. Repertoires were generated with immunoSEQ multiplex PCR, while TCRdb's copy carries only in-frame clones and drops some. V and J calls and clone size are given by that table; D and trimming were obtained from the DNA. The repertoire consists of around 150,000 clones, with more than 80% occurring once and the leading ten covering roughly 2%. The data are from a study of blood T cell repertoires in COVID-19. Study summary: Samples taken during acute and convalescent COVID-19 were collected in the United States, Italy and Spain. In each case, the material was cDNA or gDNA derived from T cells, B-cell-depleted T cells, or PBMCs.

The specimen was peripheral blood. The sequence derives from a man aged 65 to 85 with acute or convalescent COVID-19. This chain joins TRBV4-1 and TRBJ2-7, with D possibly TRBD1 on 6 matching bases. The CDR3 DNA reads TGCGCCAGCAGTCCAGTTCATGGGGGCTGGGACGAGCAGTACTTC. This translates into CASSPVHGGWDEQYF.